The next 8 T cell receptor beta chains were all read from a single sample in a study of T cell repertoires in cytomegalovirus infection. One entry per CDR3 protein, called by TCRdb with MiXCR from the reads. The sample has 450,000 to 650,000 distinct CDR3 sequences, 40% seen once. Antigens for these TCRs are unknown. Here the sequenced sample was cultured PBMCs, taken from culture after CMV antigen stimulation. The origin of the receptors is a human donor in good health (CMV status not recorded). Some clones in this sample may be carry-over from other donors' samples.

This chain uses TRBV6-2 or TRBV6-3 with TRBJ1-5, with 8 bases matching TRBD1. V dropped 5 bases and J dropped 9; count of bases not matched to a gene: 12. This CDR3 has 15 residues. The V gene's germline CDR1 is MNHEY and CDR2 SVGEGT. The CDR3 DNA sequence: TGTGCCAGCAGTGGACAGGGCCTCCGGATTCGGCCCCAGCATTTT. This sequence encodes CASSGQGLRIRPQHF.

V usage is TRBV4-1 and J usage is TRBJ2-7, with 8 bases fitting TRBD2. V gave up 4 bases and J gave up 1 base; unmatched junction bases: 6. This CDR3 has 15 residues. From germline, CDR1 is MGHRA and CDR2 YSYEKL. CDR3 loop: CASSPEVAGSYEQYF. In DNA form, the CDR3 reads TGCGCCAGCAGCCCCGAGGTAGCGGGGTCCTACGAGCAGTACTTC.

This clonotype has only one observation. V usage is TRBV7-9 and J usage is TRBJ1-3; D unclear. CDR3 size: 15 residues. Trimming removed 5 bases from V and 0 bases from J, with 11 bases in between. Germline CDR1 SEHNR, CDR2 FQNEAQ (reference sequence). The DNA of the CDR3 is TGTGCCAGCAGCCAGGACGGACGCTCTGGAAACACCATATATTTT. Protein sequence: CASSQDGRSGNTIYF.

The V call is TRBV11-3, the J call TRBJ2-7; 7 positions agree with TRBD1. The germline gives CDR1 SGHNT, CDR2 YENEEA. V dropped 5 bases and J dropped 2; count of bases not matched to a gene: 12. The CDR3 spans 16 residues. DNA for the CDR3: TGTGCCAGCAGCCCCCAGGGGGTTTCAAGAGCCTACGAGCAGTACTTC. Encoded protein: CASSPQGVSRAYEQYF. Full variable domain (rest looked up from reference TRBV11-3 and TRBJ2-7): EAGVVQSPRYKIIEKKQPVAFWCNPISGHNTLYWYLQNLGQGPELLIRYENEEAVDDSQLPKDRFSAERLKGVDSTLKIQPAELGDSAVYLCASSPQGVSRAYEQYFGPGTRLTVT.

This rearrangement joins TRBV7-8 to TRBJ1-1, with D unclear. CDR3 length equals 15 residues. Looked up from germline, CDR1 is SGHVS and CDR2 is FQNEAQ. V was clipped by 5 bases and J by 3 bases, with 16 bases between them. The CDR3 nucleotides read TGTGCCAGCAGCATCACTCCCGGAGCGGACACTGAAGCTTTCTTT. Translated, it gives CASSITPGADTEAFF.

The J gene is TRBJ2-1, the V gene TRBV4-1; the D call may be TRBD1 or TRBD2 (6 bases each). Germline V gene lookup returns CDR1 MGHRA and CDR2 YSYEKL. Deletions cut 4 bases from V and 4 bases from J, with 17 bases between. The CDR3 extends over 16 amino acids. The CDR3 protein is CASSLGADYRYNEQFF. Here the CDR3 DNA reads TGCGCCAGCAGCCTGGGGGCGGACTACCGATACAATGAGCAGTTCTTC.

This clonotype came up once. This sequence joins TRBV7-2 and TRBJ2-7, with D perhaps assigned TRBD1 or TRBD2 (5 bases each). V lost 3 bases, J lost 6 bases, and 15 bases lay in between. From germline, CDR1 is SGHTA and CDR2 FQGNSA. The CDR3 extends over 14 amino acids. The CDR3 loop reads CASSLRGPRGEQYF. CDR3 bases: TGTGCCAGCAGCTTGAGGGGACCTCGGGGCGAGCAGTACTTC.

This chain connects TRBV7-9 to TRBJ2-3; 11 bases align to TRBD2. The CDR3 covers 15 residues. V lost 5 bases, J lost 5 bases, and 6 bases stayed unmatched. Germline V lookup: CDR1 SEHNR, CDR2 FQNEAQ (reference sequence). The CDR3 DNA sequence: TGTGCCAGCAGCCAGACTAGCGGGATAGGAGATACGCAGTATTTT. Protein product: CASSQTSGIGDTQYF.